This entry lists 26 T cell receptor beta chains sequenced from one sample in a study of Ad26.COV2.S vaccination and SARS-CoV-2 variants (dated by TCRdb to the early 2020s). Interpreted using the paper, the treatment or condition label stands for: around 19 received Ad26.COV2.S at low or high dose, single or two shots; 5 received placebo; per-sample allocation not given. For vaccine and placebo recipients, repertoires were sequenced using samples collected on day 63 after the first injection. To prepare the library, the immunoSEQ multiplex PCR assay was applied. TCRdb re-hosts the immuneACCESS table, in-frame sequences only. Its copies lack some clones; in the studies checked, an unresolved V gene accounts for under half of them, and the cause for the rest is not known. The sample has about 450,000 clones on record, about 91% of them singletons. About 2.4% of the sample belongs to the ten largest clones.

The source was peripheral blood, collected in a trial of Ad26.COV2.S vaccine versus placebo. These receptors all stem from a person aged 18 to 59 who received the Ad26.COV2.S COVID-19 vaccine or a placebo.

This clone was seen only a few times. The chain links TRBV7-2 to TRBJ1-6; D is undetermined. Trimming shortened V by 6 bases and J by 6 bases, and 9 bases separated the two germline ends. CDR3 length equals 13 residues. Germline CDR1 reads SGHTA; CDR2 reads FQGNSA. The DNA of the CDR3 is TGTGCCAGCAGTGCTAGCGCTAATTCACCCCTCCACTTT. Translation: CASSASANSPLHF.

CDR3 sequence (DNA): TGCAGTGCTAGAGTATGGAATGAGCAGTTCTTC. Protein product: CSARVWNEQFF. V is TRBV20-1 and J is TRBJ2-1; D unclear. V was shortened by 1 base and J by 7 bases, with 5 bases between the two germline ends. CDR1 and CDR2 (germline): DFQATT, SNEGSKA (reference sequence). The CDR3 totals 11 residues.

This chain's CDR3 is CARLNNGTAGTF. Here the CDR3 DNA reads TGTGCCAGACTAAATAACGGGACCGCTGGGACCTTC. The V call is TRBV6-7, the J call TRBJ1-2, with D maybe TRBD1 (5 bases). TRBV6-7 counts as an open reading frame of uncertain function. V lost 9 bases and J 14 bases, leaving 22 bases between the germline ends. The CDR3 has 12 residues.

The chain is built from TRBV14 and TRBJ2-3, with a weak D call TRBD2 (5 bases). The CDR3 runs to 15 residues. Trimming shortened V by 1 base and J by 0 bases, and 8 bases separated the two germline ends. Germline CDR1 SGHDN, CDR2 FVKESK. The CDR3 spells CASSQGEFSTDTQYF. CDR3 coding DNA: TGTGCCAGCAGCCAAGGGGAGTTTAGCACAGATACGCAGTATTTT.

The chain recombines TRBV27 with TRBJ1-1, with 7 bases identical to TRBD1. Germline values: CDR1 MNHEY, CDR2 SMNVEV (reference sequence). The CDR3 is 15 amino acids. V shed 6 bases and J 6 bases; nucleotides not matched to a gene: 13. CDR3 in DNA: TGTGCCAGCAGCGAAAGGACAGGACTCGGAGCTGAAGCTTTCTTT. Amino acid sequence: CASSERTGLGAEAFF.

The chain joins TRBV5-1 to TRBJ2-5; either TRBD1 or TRBD2 may supply D (5 bases each). V lost 4 bases and J 10 bases, leaving 23 bases between the germline ends. Germline V lookup: CDR1 SGHRS, CDR2 YFSETQ. The CDR3 runs to 15 residues. The chain's CDR3 is CASSPTPGRAVGQYF. CDR3 in DNA: TGCGCCAGCAGCCCAACTCCGGGACGGGCGGTGGGCCAGTACTTC.

The gene calls are TRBV3-1 (or the pseudogene TRBV3-2) and TRBJ1-5; D ambiguous. This CDR3 contains 14 residues. Germline V gene sequence: CDR1 LGHDT, CDR2 YNNKEL (reference sequence). Between the trimmed V and J ends, which lost 0 bases and 7 bases, there was a span of 10 bases. CDR3 bases: TGTGCCAGCAGCCAAGACGTCAGGTCCCAGCCCCAGCATTTT. Protein: CASSQDVRSQPQHF.

The table lists this clone with a count of one. The chain carries TRBV28 and TRBJ2-7; TRBD1 might be the D (6 bases). Germline-derived CDR1 and CDR2 are MDHEN and SYDVKM. The germline V and J ends were trimmed by 3 bases and 2 bases, with 20 bases remaining between them. The CDR3 contains 17 residues. CDR3 in DNA: TGTGCCAGCAGTTTTCGACACAGGGACGAAGGGCCCTACGAGCAGTACGTC. Its protein is CASSFRHRDEGPYEQYV.

This chain joins TRBV18 and TRBJ1-3; maybe TRBD1 (6 bases). This CDR3 comprises 15 residues. Trimming removed 6 bases at V and 0 bases at J, with 12 bases between. CDR1 and CDR2 from the germline V gene are KGHSH and LQKENI. This chain's CDR3 is CASSQRGDSGNTIYF. As DNA, the CDR3 is TGTGCCAGCTCCCAGAGGGGGGACTCTGGAAACACCATATATTTT.

The gene calls are TRBV5-1 and TRBJ2-7; 8 nucleotides match TRBD1. The CDR3 is 16 amino acids. The V segment lost 4 bases and the J segment 2 bases; nucleotides outside the gene matches: 11. Germline V gives CDR1 SGHRS, CDR2 YFSETQ. The CDR3: CASSPGGTGYTYEQYF. The CDR3 DNA follows: TGCGCCAGCAGCCCTGGAGGGACAGGATATACCTACGAGCAGTACTTC.

The gene calls are TRBV28 and TRBJ2-3, with no clear D. The germline V gene has CDR1 MDHEN and CDR2 SYDVKM. V dropped 9 bases and J dropped 1 base, with 20 bases sitting between them. The CDR3 consists of 16 residues. The CDR3 region is CASPPRRALGTDTQYF. In nucleotides, the CDR3 is TGTGCCAGTCCCCCTCGCCGGGCTCTCGGCACAGATACGCAGTATTTT.

The V gene is TRBV5-1, the J gene TRBJ2-5, with TRBD2 matching 8 bases. CDR3 length equals 14 residues. Germline V lookup: CDR1 SGHRS, CDR2 YFSETQ. Unmatched junction bases numbered 3, after V lost 4 bases and J lost 1 base. The CDR3 loop is CASSLTSVQETQYF. DNA for the CDR3: TGCGCCAGCAGCCTGACTAGCGTCCAAGAGACCCAGTACTTC.

The chain joins TRBV6-5 to TRBJ1-5; D might be TRBD1 (6 bases). The CDR3 has 14 amino acids. CDR1 is MNHEY and CDR2 is SVGAGI in the germline V gene. V was pared by 5 bases and J by 7 bases, with 15 bases between. CDR3 DNA: TGTGCCAGCAGTAGACCGACGCAGGGGCAGCCCCAGCATTTT. This codes for CASSRPTQGQPQHF.

J is TRBJ1-1 and V is TRBV7-9; 8 bases line up with TRBD1. The CDR3 is 13 amino acids. J gave up 6 bases and V 5 bases, and 5 bases lay outside the gene matches. Germline V lookup: CDR1 SEHNR, CDR2 FQNEAQ (reference sequence). The DNA for the CDR3 is TGTGCCAGCAGCCCTATGGGACAGGCTGAAGCTTTCTTT. Translation gives CASSPMGQAEAFF.

The chain joins TRBV7-9 to TRBJ2-3; 8 bases are shared with TRBD1. J lost 2 bases, V lost 4 bases, and 5 bases had no gene match. The CDR3 length is 15 residues. Germline V gene sequence: CDR1 SEHNR, CDR2 FQNEAQ (reference sequence). The chain's CDR3 is CASSYWTGNTDTQYF. In DNA form, the CDR3 reads TGTGCCAGCAGCTATTGGACAGGGAACACAGATACGCAGTATTTT.

The V gene is TRBV7-9, the J gene TRBJ1-2; D is possibly TRBD1 (6 bases). The CDR3 covers 13 residues. V lost 7 bases, J lost 4 bases, and 13 bases lay in between. CDR1 is SEHNR and CDR2 is FQNEAQ in the germline V gene (reference sequence). CDR3 in DNA: TGTGCCAGCAACCGACAGGCTGGCTATGGCTACACCTTC. Its translation: CASNRQAGYGYTF.

The chain links TRBV10-3 to TRBJ2-3; 9 nucleotides align to TRBD1. V gave up 4 bases and J gave up 9 bases; unmatched junction bases: 11. The CDR3 sequence is 15 residues long. Germline loops: CDR1 ENHRY, CDR2 SYGVKD. The CDR3 nucleotides read TGTGCCATCAGTGTGGTGGGACAGGGTTTTAGGACGCAGTATTTT. Protein sequence: CAISVVGQGFRTQYF.

J is TRBJ2-1 and V is TRBV27; D gene ambiguous. The CDR3 loop spans 15 amino acids. CDR1 MNHEY and CDR2 SMNVEV come from the germline V gene (reference sequence). Trimming left V 5 bases short and J 6 bases short, with 17 bases between. The CDR3 sequence is CASSQRQFAANEQFF. As DNA, the CDR3 is TGTGCCAGCAGTCAAAGGCAGTTCGCCGCCAATGAGCAGTTCTTC.

The chain uses TRBV12-5 and TRBJ1-1; possible D gene TRBD1, 6 bases. The germline V and J ends were trimmed by 3 bases and 5 bases, with 13 bases remaining between them. Germline CDR1 and CDR2: LGHNT and FRNRAP. The CDR3 consists of 14 residues. The CDR3 DNA reads TGTGCTAGTGGTTTACTGGGGGGCCAAACTGAAGCTTTCTTT. It yields the protein CASGLLGGQTEAFF.

The rearrangement links TRBV18 to TRBJ2-7; tentative D call: TRBD1 (8 bases). Trimming cost V 8 bases and J 9 bases, with 20 bases left between them. This CDR3 has 13 amino acids. The V gene's germline CDR1 is KGHSH and CDR2 LQKENI. CDR3 sequence: CASGSGAGGLQYV. CDR3 bases: TGTGCCAGCGGAAGCGGGGCAGGGGGCCTGCAGTACGTC.

The chain uses TRBV10-3 and TRBJ1-2; 8 positions match TRBD1. V lost 10 bases and J lost 6; bases outside the gene matches: 10. This CDR3 has 13 residues. Germline lookup yields CDR1 ENHRY and CDR2 SYGVKD. Here the CDR3 reads CATRLDRENGYTF. CDR3 nucleotides: TGTGCCACCCGGCTGGACAGGGAGAATGGCTACACCTTC.

V usage is TRBV6-6 and J usage is TRBJ2-3; no definite D call. CDR3 size: 15 residues. The V and J ends lost 6 bases and 3 bases respectively, with 16 bases between them. Germline V gene lookup returns CDR1 MNHNY and CDR2 SVGAGI (reference sequence). This chain's CDR3 is CASSSGPYRTDTQYF. The CDR3 bases are TGTGCCAGCAGCTCTGGGCCTTACCGGACAGATACGCAGTATTTT.

A single count supports this clone. The chain uses TRBV4-3 and TRBJ1-5; 7 nucleotides align to TRBD1. The junction had 12 bases not matched to a gene; V was cut back by 5 bases and J by 2 bases. The V gene's germline CDR1 is LGHNA and CDR2 YSLEER. This CDR3 spans 17 amino acids. The CDR3 spells CASSVRYRGLGNQPQHF. As DNA, the CDR3 is TGCGCCAGCAGCGTCCGGTACAGGGGTTTAGGCAATCAGCCCCAGCATTTT.

The gene calls are TRBV5-1 and TRBJ1-1, with D maybe TRBD1 (5 bases). Germline V gives CDR1 SGHRS, CDR2 YFSETQ. V lost 4 bases, J lost 6 bases, and 19 bases lay in between. The CDR3 has 15 amino acids. The CDR3 bases are TGCGCCAGCAGCGACAATGGGGGGGAACTCTCTGAAGCTTTCTTT. This translates into CASSDNGGELSEAFF.

The genes are TRBV27 and TRBJ2-7; maybe TRBD1 (6 bases). V lost 5 bases and J lost 3, with 14 bases in between. The CDR3 contains 14 residues. CDR1 is MNHEY, CDR2 SMNVEV, per germline (reference sequence). CDR3 in DNA: TGTGCCAGCAGTCAGAACAGGGTATTCTACGAGCAGTACTTC. This codes for CASSQNRVFYEQYF.

This clone was observed a few times. The CDR3: CASSQMAGYGNTIYF. DNA for the CDR3: TGTGCCAGCAGCCAAATGGCAGGCTACGGAAACACCATATATTTT. The rearrangement joins TRBV3-1 (or the pseudogene TRBV3-2) to TRBJ1-3; D unresolved. This CDR3 contains 15 residues. V lost 2 bases and J lost 4, with 12 bases in between. Looked up from germline, CDR1 is LGHDT and CDR2 is YNNKEL (reference sequence).